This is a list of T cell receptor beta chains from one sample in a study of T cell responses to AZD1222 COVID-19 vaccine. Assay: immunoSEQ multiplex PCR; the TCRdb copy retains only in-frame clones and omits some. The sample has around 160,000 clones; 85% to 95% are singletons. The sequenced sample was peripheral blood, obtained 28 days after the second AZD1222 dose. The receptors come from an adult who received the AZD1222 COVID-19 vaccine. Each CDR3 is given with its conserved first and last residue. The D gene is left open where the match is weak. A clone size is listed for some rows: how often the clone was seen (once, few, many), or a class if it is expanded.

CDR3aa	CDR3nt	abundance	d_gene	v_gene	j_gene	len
CASSPAGGNTEAFF	TGTGCCAGCTCACCGGCAGGGGGCAACACTGAAGCTTTCTTT	-	TRBD1	TRBV18	TRBJ1-1	14
CASSSRGTEAFF	TGTGCCAGCAGCTCCAGGGGCACTGAAGCTTTCTTT	-	-	TRBV11-2	TRBJ1-1	12
CASSTRTGGTYEQYF	TGTGCCAGCAGCACTAGGACAGGGGGCACCTACGAGCAGTACTTC	-	TRBD1	TRBV27	TRBJ2-7	15
CASSQDAQETQYF	TGTGCCAGCAGCCAAGATGCTCAAGAGACCCAGTACTTC	-	-	TRBV4-2	TRBJ2-5	13
CASSWDWTGRRETQYF	TGTGCCAGCAGCTGGGATTGGACAGGCCGACGGGAGACCCAGTACTTC	-	TRBD1	TRBV27	TRBJ2-5	16
CSGPAGTSGPLNTQYF	TGCAGCGGTCCCGCCGGGACTAGCGGACCTTTGAATACGCAGTATTTT	-	TRBD2	TRBV29-1	TRBJ2-3	16
CASRGEWGAGNTIYF	TGTGCCAGCAGAGGGGAGTGGGGGGCTGGAAACACCATATATTTT	-	-	TRBV6-5	TRBJ1-3	15
CASSPGTSPYNEQFF	TGTGCCAGCAGTCCCGGGACTAGCCCTTACAATGAGCAGTTCTTC	-	TRBD2	TRBV2	TRBJ2-1	15
CASSLLGGSLEQYF	TGTGCCAGCAGTCTGCTGGGGGGGTCTCTCGAGCAGTACTTC	once	TRBD2	TRBV28	TRBJ2-7	14
CASSSTGGVNTGELFF	TGCGCCAGCAGCTCGACAGGGGGTGTCAACACCGGGGAGCTGTTTTTT	-	TRBD1	TRBV5-1	TRBJ2-2	16
CASSYSISGGVYEQYF	TGTGCCAGCAGTTACTCGATTAGCGGGGGAGTCTACGAGCAGTACTTC	-	TRBD2	TRBV6-2/TRBV6-3	TRBJ2-7	16
CASVPASNTGELFF	TGCGCCAGTGTACCCGCATCGAACACCGGGGAGCTGTTTTTT	-	-	TRBV10-2	TRBJ2-2	14
CASSHQFVRDSYQETQYF	TGTGCCAGCTCACATCAATTCGTCCGGGACTCGTACCAAGAGACCCAGTACTTC	-	-	TRBV18	TRBJ2-5	18
CAWSSRSSYEQYF	TGTGCCTGGAGTTCCAGGAGCTCCTACGAGCAGTACTTC	-	-	TRBV30	TRBJ2-7	13
CASSQEGTRPRYF	TGCGCCAGCAGCCAAGAAGGCACGCGTCCGCGGTACTTC	-	-	TRBV4-1	TRBJ2-7	13
CASSAGGSWGTGNTIYF	TGTGCCAGCAGCGCCGGCGGGTCGTGGGGGACTGGAAACACCATATATTTT	-	-	TRBV9	TRBJ1-3	17
CASSPEAGGETQYF	TGTGCCAGCTCACCAGAGGCCGGTGGAGAGACCCAGTACTTC	-	-	TRBV18	TRBJ2-5	14
CASSYSHGSSYNSPLHF	TGTGCCAGCAGTTACTCGCACGGGAGCTCCTATAATTCACCCCTCCACTTT	once	-	TRBV6-2/TRBV6-3	TRBJ1-6	17
CASSQTGVRTDTQYF	TGTGCCAGCAGCCAAACGGGAGTGCGCACAGATACGCAGTATTTT	-	-	TRBV3-1/TRBV3-2	TRBJ2-3	15
CASSKSTGPLNTEAFF	TGTGCCAGCAGCAAGTCCACAGGTCCCTTGAACACTGAAGCTTTCTTT	-	-	TRBV21-1	TRBJ1-1	16
CASSFDPNTEAFF	TGCGCCAGCAGCTTTGACCCGAACACTGAAGCTTTCTTT	-	-	TRBV5-1	TRBJ1-1	13
CASSYSAGGGNQPQHF	TGTGCCAGCAGTTACTCTGCCGGCGGGGGCAATCAGCCCCAGCATTTT	-	-	TRBV6-5	TRBJ1-5	16
CASSQTGGGYGYTF	TGTGCCAGCAGCCAGACAGGGGGCGGATATGGCTACACCTTC	-	TRBD1	TRBV2	TRBJ1-2	14
CASSVAGSGTYEQYF	TGTGCCAGCAGCGTAGCGGGTAGCGGAACATACGAGCAGTACTTC	-	-	TRBV9	TRBJ2-7	15
CASSHRRDRNIVNSYEQYF	TGCGCCAGCAGTCATCGACGGGACAGGAATATCGTAAACTCCTACGAGCAGTACTTC	-	TRBD1	TRBV23-1	TRBJ2-7	19
CASSSPWRVNTEAFF	TGTGCCAGCAGTTCCCCTTGGCGGGTGAACACTGAAGCTTTCTTT	-	-	TRBV28	TRBJ1-1	15
CSVSGSTNEKLFF	TGCAGCGTCTCAGGCTCAACTAATGAAAAACTGTTTTTT	few	-	TRBV29-1	TRBJ1-4	13
CATRDTGHGYTF	TGTGCCACCCGGGACACTGGGCATGGCTACACCTTC	-	-	TRBV5-5	TRBJ1-2	12
CASSEIGAGNTIYF	TGTGCCAGCAGTGAAATCGGTGCTGGAAACACCATATATTTT	-	-	TRBV6-1	TRBJ1-3	14
CASSRGKETQYF	TGTGCCAGCTCTAGGGGAAAAGAGACCCAGTACTTC	-	-	TRBV19	TRBJ2-5	12
CASSYSGTKPYEQYF	TGTGCCAGCAGTTACTCAGGGACTAAACCATACGAGCAGTACTTC	-	TRBD2	TRBV6-5	TRBJ2-7	15
CASSEYGGGRADGELFF	TGTGCCAGCAGTGAATATGGGGGCGGGAGGGCCGACGGGGAGCTGTTTTTT	-	TRBD2	TRBV25-1	TRBJ2-2	17
CASTQVEAFF	TGTGCCAGCACCCAAGTTGAAGCTTTCTTT	-	-	TRBV2	TRBJ1-1	10
CASSYDGNYGYTF	TGTGCCAGCAGTTATGACGGTAACTATGGCTACACCTTC	-	-	TRBV6-5	TRBJ1-2	13
CASSPSVSYGYTF	TGTGCCAGCAGTCCGAGCGTCTCCTATGGCTACACCTTC	-	-	TRBV6-2/TRBV6-3	TRBJ1-2	13
CASRPYLKASGNTIYF	TGTGCCAGCAGACCTTACCTAAAGGCTTCTGGAAACACCATATATTTT	once	-	TRBV28	TRBJ1-3	16
CASSASGYEQFF	TGTGCCAGCAGTGCCTCTGGGTACGAGCAGTTCTTC	-	-	TRBV2	TRBJ2-1	12
CASSLMRSSGEQYF	TGTGCCAGCAGCTTAATGAGGTCTAGCGGCGAGCAGTACTTC	-	TRBD2	TRBV7-2	TRBJ2-7	14
CASSIRLAGHTDTQYF	TGTGCCAGTAGTATAAGACTAGCGGGACACACAGATACGCAGTATTTT	-	TRBD2	TRBV19	TRBJ2-3	16
CASSPGTNYGYTF	TGTGCCAGCAGTCCGGGGACAAACTATGGCTACACCTTC	-	-	TRBV28	TRBJ1-2	13
CASSFLGLAGYNEQFF	TGCGCCAGCAGCTTTCTTGGACTAGCGGGATACAATGAGCAGTTCTTC	-	TRBD2	TRBV5-1	TRBJ2-1	16
CASSERGGYQPQHF	TGTGCCAGCAGTGAAAGGGGAGGTTATCAGCCCCAGCATTTT	-	-	TRBV6-1	TRBJ1-5	14
CASSPSSLLYEQYF	TGTGCCAGCTCACCCTCTAGTCTCCTTTACGAGCAGTACTTC	-	-	TRBV18	TRBJ2-7	14
CASLGSSYEQYF	TGTGCCAGCTTGGGAAGCTCCTACGAGCAGTACTTC	-	-	TRBV6-5	TRBJ2-7	12
CASSAGTGPNEKLFF	TGTGCCAGCAGCGCAGGGACAGGGCCTAATGAAAAACTGTTTTTT	-	TRBD1	TRBV9	TRBJ1-4	15
CASSLGGHEQFF	TGTGCCAGCAGCTTAGGTGGTCACGAGCAGTTCTTC	-	-	TRBV7-9	TRBJ2-1	12
CASSHPRGRAVGWTYEQYF	TGTGCCAGCAGCCACCCGCGCGGGAGGGCCGTCGGTTGGACCTACGAGCAGTACTTC	-	TRBD2	TRBV11-2	TRBJ2-7	19
CASSPSIEQGAGETQYF	TGTGCCAGCTCACCGAGCATCGAACAGGGGGCTGGGGAGACCCAGTACTTC	-	TRBD1	TRBV18	TRBJ2-5	17
CATVGREQGLGTGELFF	TGTGCCACCGTCGGACGGGAACAGGGGCTGGGCACCGGGGAGCTGTTTTTT	-	TRBD1	TRBV2	TRBJ2-2	17
CASSPWTGLAKNIQYF	TGTGCCAGCAGCCCTTGGACGGGATTAGCCAAAAACATTCAGTACTTC	-	-	TRBV3-1/TRBV3-2	TRBJ2-4	16